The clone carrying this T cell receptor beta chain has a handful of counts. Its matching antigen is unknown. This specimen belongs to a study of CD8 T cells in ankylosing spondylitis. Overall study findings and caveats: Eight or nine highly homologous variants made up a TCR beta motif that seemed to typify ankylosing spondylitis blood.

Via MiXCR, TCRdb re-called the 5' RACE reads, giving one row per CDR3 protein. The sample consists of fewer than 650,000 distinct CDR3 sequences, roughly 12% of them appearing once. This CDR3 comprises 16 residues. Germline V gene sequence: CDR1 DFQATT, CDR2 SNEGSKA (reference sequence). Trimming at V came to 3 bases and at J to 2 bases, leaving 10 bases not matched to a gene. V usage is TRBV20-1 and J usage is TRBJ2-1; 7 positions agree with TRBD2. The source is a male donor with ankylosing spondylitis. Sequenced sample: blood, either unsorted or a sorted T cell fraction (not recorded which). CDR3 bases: TGCAGTGCTAGTTTAGGCGGGAGTTTTGCCTACAATGAGCAGTTCTTC. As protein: CSASLGGSFAYNEQFF.